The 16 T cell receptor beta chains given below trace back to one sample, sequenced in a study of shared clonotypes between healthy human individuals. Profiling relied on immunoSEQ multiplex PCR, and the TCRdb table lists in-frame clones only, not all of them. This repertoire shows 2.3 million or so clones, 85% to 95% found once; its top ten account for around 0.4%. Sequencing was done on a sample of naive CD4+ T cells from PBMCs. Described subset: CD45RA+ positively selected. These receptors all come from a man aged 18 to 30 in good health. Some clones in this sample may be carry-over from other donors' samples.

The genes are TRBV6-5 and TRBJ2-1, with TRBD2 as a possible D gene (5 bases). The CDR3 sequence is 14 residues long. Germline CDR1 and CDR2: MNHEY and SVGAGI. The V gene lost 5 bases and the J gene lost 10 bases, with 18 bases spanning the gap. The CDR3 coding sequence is TGTGCCAGCAGTACCCGAGGACGGGAAAACGAGCAGTTCTTC. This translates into CASSTRGRENEQFF.

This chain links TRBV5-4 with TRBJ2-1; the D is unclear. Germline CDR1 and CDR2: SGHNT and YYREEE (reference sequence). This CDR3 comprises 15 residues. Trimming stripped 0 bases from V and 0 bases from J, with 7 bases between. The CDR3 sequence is CASSLGPVSYNEQFF. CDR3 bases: TGTGCCAGCAGCTTGGGTCCGGTCTCCTACAATGAGCAGTTCTTC.

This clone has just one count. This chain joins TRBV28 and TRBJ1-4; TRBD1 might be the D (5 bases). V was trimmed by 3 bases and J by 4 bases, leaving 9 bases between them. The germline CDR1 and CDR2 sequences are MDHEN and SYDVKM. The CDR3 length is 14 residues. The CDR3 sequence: CASSLGGLNEKLFF. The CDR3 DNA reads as TGTGCCAGCAGTTTGGGGGGACTTAATGAAAAACTGTTTTTT.

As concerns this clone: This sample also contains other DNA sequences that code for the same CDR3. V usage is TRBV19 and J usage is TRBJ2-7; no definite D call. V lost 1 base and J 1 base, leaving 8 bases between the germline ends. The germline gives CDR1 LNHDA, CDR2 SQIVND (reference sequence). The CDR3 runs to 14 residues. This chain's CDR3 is CASSIGGRSYEQYF. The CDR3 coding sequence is TGTGCCAGTAGTATAGGTGGCCGATCCTACGAGCAGTACTTC. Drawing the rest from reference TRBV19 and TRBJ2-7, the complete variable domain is DGGITQSPKYLFRKEGQNVTLSCEQNLNHDAMYWYRQDPGQGLRLIYYSQIVNDFQKGDIAEGYSVSREKKESFPLTVTSAQKNPTAFYLCASSIGGRSYEQYFGPGTRLTVT.

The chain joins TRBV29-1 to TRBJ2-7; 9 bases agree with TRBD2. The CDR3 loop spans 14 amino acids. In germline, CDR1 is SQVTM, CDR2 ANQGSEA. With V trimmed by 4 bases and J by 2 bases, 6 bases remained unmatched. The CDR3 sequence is CSVGAGGTAYEQYF. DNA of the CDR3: TGCAGCGTTGGGGCGGGAGGGACGGCCTACGAGCAGTACTTC.

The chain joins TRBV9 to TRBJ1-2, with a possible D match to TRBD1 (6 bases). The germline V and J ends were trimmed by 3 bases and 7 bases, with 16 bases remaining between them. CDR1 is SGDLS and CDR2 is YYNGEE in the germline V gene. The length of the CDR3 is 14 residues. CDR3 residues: CASSASYRVTGYTF. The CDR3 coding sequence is TGTGCCAGCAGCGCCAGTTACAGGGTTACTGGCTACACCTTC. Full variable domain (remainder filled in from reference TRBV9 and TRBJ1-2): DSGVTQTPKHLITATGQRVTLRCSPRSGDLSVYWYQQSLDQGLQFLIQYYNGEERAKGNILERFSAQQFPDLHSELNLSSLELGDSALYFCASSASYRVTGYTFGSGTRLTVV.

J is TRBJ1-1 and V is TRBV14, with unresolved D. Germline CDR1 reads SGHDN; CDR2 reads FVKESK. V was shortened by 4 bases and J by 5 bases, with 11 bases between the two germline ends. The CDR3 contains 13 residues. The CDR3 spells CASSLTSGTEAFF. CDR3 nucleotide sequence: TGTGCCAGCAGCCTTACCAGCGGGACTGAAGCTTTCTTT.

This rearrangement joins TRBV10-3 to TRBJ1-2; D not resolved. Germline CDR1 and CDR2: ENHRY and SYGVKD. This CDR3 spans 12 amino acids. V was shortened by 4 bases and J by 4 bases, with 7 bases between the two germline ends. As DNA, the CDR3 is TGTGCCATCAGTGCGGAGGGCTATGGCTACACCTTC. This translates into CAISAEGYGYTF.

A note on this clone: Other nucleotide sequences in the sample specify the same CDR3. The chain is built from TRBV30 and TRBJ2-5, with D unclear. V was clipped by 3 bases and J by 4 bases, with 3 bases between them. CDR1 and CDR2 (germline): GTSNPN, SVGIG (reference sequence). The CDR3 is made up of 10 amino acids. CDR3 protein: CAWSIETQYF. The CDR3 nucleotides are TGTGCCTGGAGCATAGAGACCCAGTACTTC. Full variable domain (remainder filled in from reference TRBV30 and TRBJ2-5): SQTIHQWPATLVQPVGSPLSLECTVEGTSNPNLYWYRQAAGRGLQLLFYSVGIGQISSEVPQNLSASRPQDRQFILSSKKLLLSDSGFYLCAWSIETQYFGPGTRLLVL.

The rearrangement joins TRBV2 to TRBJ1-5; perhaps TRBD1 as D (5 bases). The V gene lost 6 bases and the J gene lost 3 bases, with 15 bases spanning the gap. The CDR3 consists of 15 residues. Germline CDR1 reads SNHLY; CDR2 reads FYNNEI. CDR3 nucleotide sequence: TGTGCCAGCAGGAACCCCAGGGAATTCAATCAGCCCCAGCATTTT. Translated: CASRNPREFNQPQHF. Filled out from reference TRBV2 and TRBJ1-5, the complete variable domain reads EPEVTQTPSHQVTQMGQEVILRCVPISNHLYFYWYRQILGQKVEFLVSFYNNEISEKSEIFDDQFSVERPDGSNFTLKIRSTKLEDSAMYFCASRNPREFNQPQHFGDGTRLSIL.

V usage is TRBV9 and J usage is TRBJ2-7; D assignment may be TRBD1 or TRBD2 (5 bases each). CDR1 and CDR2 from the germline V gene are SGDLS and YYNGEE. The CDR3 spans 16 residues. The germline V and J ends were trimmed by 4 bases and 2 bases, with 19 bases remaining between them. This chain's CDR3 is CASSPLGERTTYEQYF. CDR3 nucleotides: TGTGCCAGCAGCCCCTTAGGGGAGCGGACCACCTACGAGCAGTACTTC.

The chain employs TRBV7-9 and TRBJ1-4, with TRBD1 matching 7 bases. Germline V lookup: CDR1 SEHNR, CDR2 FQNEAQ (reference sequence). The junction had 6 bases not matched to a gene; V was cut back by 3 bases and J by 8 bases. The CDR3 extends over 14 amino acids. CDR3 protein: CASSFDREREKLFF. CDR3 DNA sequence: TGTGCCAGCAGCTTTGACAGGGAAAGAGAAAAACTGTTTTTT.

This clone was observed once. The CDR3 bases are TGTGCCAGCAGTTCCATGTCAGAGGCTGAGCAGTACTTC. Translated, it gives CASSSMSEAEQYF. The chain employs TRBV28 and TRBJ2-7; D not resolved. The germline gives CDR1 MDHEN, CDR2 SYDVKM. The V end lost 4 bases, the J end lost 7 bases, and 14 bases lay between the germline ends. The CDR3 has 13 amino acids.

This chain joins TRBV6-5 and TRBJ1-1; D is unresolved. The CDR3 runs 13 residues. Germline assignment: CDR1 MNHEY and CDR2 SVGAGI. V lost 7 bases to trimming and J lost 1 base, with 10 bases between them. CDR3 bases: TGTGCCAGCACCCAGAGGCAGAACACTGAAGCTTTCTTT. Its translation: CASTQRQNTEAFF.

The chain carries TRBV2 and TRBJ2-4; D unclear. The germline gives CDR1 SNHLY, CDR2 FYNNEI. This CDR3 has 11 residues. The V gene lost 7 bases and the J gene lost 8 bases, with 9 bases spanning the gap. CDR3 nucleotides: TGTGCCAGCACAGGCTTCGACATTCAGTACTTC. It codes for CASTGFDIQYF.

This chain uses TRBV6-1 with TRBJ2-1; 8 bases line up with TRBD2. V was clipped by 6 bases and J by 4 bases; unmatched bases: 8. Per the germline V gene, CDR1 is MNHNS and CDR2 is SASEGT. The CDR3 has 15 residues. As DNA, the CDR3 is TGTGCCAGCAGCTTAGCGAGCGGGGGATACAATGAGCAGTTCTTC. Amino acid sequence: CASSLASGGYNEQFF.